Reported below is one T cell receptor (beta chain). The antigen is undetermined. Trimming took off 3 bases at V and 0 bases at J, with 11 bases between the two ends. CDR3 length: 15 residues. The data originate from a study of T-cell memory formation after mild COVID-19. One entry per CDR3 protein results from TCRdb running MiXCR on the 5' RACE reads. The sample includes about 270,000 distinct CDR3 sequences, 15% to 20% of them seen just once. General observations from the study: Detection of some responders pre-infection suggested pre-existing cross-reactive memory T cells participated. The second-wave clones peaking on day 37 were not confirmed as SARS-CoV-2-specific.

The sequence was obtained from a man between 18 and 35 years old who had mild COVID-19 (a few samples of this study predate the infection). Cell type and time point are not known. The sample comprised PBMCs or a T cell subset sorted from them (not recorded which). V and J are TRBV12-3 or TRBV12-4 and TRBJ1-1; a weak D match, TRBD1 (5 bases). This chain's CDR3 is CASSFPGLMNTEAFF. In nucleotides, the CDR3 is TGTGCCAGCAGTTTCCCGGGACTTATGAACACTGAAGCTTTCTTT.